Shown below are 15 T cell receptor beta chains from a single sample sequenced in a study of cytomegalovirus exposure and HLA in healthy donors. Data came from immunoSEQ multiplex PCR; TCRdb stores just in-frame clones and leaves some out. The sample shows 150,000 to 200,000 clones, roughly 80% of them seen only once. The sequenced sample consisted of PBMCs. All receptors derive from a man aged 18 to 29 in good health and CMV-seropositive.

The J gene is TRBJ2-7, the V gene TRBV6-1, with 11 nucleotides matching TRBD2. CDR1 MNHNS and CDR2 SASEGT come from the germline V gene. The CDR3 is 13 amino acids. V lost 8 bases and J lost 4; bases outside the gene matches: 4. CDR3 region: CASATSGTYEQYF. The CDR3 DNA is TGTGCCAGCGCGACTAGCGGGACATACGAGCAGTACTTC.

This clone was observed at least ten times. Because it lacks the conserved phenylalanine or tryptophan at the end, this CDR3 is likely a read error. Because the CDR3's place on the DNA is in doubt, the DNA is left out and the CDR3 is given as listed by TCRdb. CDR3: CASSLAGEGGAP. V gene TRBV5-6 combines with J gene TRBJ1-2. Germline values: CDR1 SGHDT, CDR2 YYEEEE. The CDR3 is 12 amino acids in total, end residues counted.

The CDR3: CASSLVGLAASYEQYF. CDR3 sequence (DNA): TGTGCCAGCAGCTTAGTGGGACTAGCGGCCTCCTACGAGCAGTACTTC. V usage is TRBV7-2 and J usage is TRBJ2-7, with TRBD2 identical over 11 bases. Germline V CDR1 and CDR2: SGHTA, FQGNSA. The CDR3 runs to 16 residues. V lost 1 base and J lost 0; bases outside the gene matches: 2.

The rearrangement links TRBV6-5 to TRBJ2-1; a weak D match, TRBD1 (6 bases). V was trimmed by 6 bases and J by 7 bases, leaving 13 bases between them. This CDR3 comprises 13 residues. Germline lookup yields CDR1 MNHEY and CDR2 SVGAGI. CDR3 in DNA: TGTGCCAGCAGGGGGACATCTTGGAATGAGCAGTTCTTC. Encoded protein: CASRGTSWNEQFF.

The J gene is TRBJ1-2, the V gene TRBV27, with D hard to call. V lost 0 bases, J lost 0 bases, and 14 bases lay in between. The CDR3 sequence is 17 residues long. Germline loops: CDR1 MNHEY, CDR2 SMNVEV (reference sequence). The chain's CDR3 is CASSLSSGRPSNYGYTF. The DNA of the CDR3 is TGTGCCAGCAGTTTATCGAGCGGCCGCCCGTCTAACTATGGCTACACCTTC.

The genes are TRBV15 and TRBJ2-1, with 8 nucleotides matching TRBD2. V was clipped by 4 bases and J by 0 bases; unmatched bases: 2. The CDR3 consists of 15 residues. Per the germline V gene, CDR1 is LNHNV and CDR2 is YYDKDF (reference sequence). The CDR3 loop is CATSIAGSSYNEQFF. Written as DNA, the CDR3 is TGTGCCACCAGCATAGCGGGGAGCTCCTACAATGAGCAGTTCTTC.

The chain employs TRBV4-1 and TRBJ2-7; 8 positions agree with TRBD1. The CDR3 sequence is 18 residues long. Per the germline V gene, CDR1 is MGHRA and CDR2 is YSYEKL. V lost 0 bases, J lost 4 bases, and 14 bases stayed unmatched. CDR3 in DNA: TGCGCCAGCAGCCAAGATCTCAGGGGGCGCAGGAAATTTTACGAGCAGTACTTC. It yields the protein CASSQDLRGRRKFYEQYF.

The chain uses TRBV5-1 and TRBJ2-1, with a weak D call TRBD1 (6 bases). The V gene lost 0 bases and the J gene lost 0 bases, with 13 bases spanning the gap. Germline V gives CDR1 SGHRS, CDR2 YFSETQ. The CDR3 loop spans 17 amino acids. CDR3 in DNA: TGCGCCAGCAGCTTGGGAGCAGGGGTTGGCTCCTACAATGAGCAGTTCTTC. Residues: CASSLGAGVGSYNEQFF. The full variable domain, in which reference TRBV5-1 and TRBJ2-1 provide the parts outside the CDR3, is KAGVTQTPRYLIKTRGQQVTLSCSPISGHRSVSWYQQTPGQGLQFLFEYFSETQRNKGNFPGRFSGRQFSNSRSEMNVSTLELGDSALYLCASSLGAGVGSYNEQFFGPGTRLTVL.

Concerning this clone: The sample carries other DNA sequences with the same CDR3. The chain employs TRBV27 and TRBJ2-7; D unclear. Germline values: CDR1 MNHEY, CDR2 SMNVEV (reference sequence). The CDR3 loop spans 11 amino acids. V lost 4 bases and J lost 1, with 2 bases in between. This chain's CDR3 is CASSSSYEQYF. The CDR3 DNA reads TGTGCCAGCAGTTCTTCCTACGAGCAGTACTTC.

This clone came up once. The chain has TRBV28 and TRBJ1-1; D is possibly TRBD1 (6 bases). The CDR3 runs 14 residues. V dropped 6 bases and J dropped 0 bases, with 11 bases sitting between them. Germline values: CDR1 MDHEN, CDR2 SYDVKM. The CDR3: CASSGWDMNTEAFF. The CDR3 DNA reads TGTGCCAGCAGCGGGTGGGACATGAACACTGAAGCTTTCTTT.

V and J are TRBV28 and TRBJ2-7, with TRBD2 identical over 12 bases. V gave up 5 bases and J gave up 7 bases; unmatched junction bases: 12. Germline V gene lookup returns CDR1 MDHEN and CDR2 SYDVKM. CDR3 length equals 16 residues. This chain's CDR3 is CASSPLLAGGPGEQYF. The CDR3 bases are TGTGCCAGCAGTCCCCTCCTAGCGGGAGGGCCGGGAGAGCAGTACTTC.

This chain uses TRBV19 with TRBJ2-1; a possible D gene is TRBD1 (5 bases). Germline CDR1 LNHDA, CDR2 SQIVND (reference sequence). Trimming shortened V by 4 bases and J by 2 bases, and 12 bases separated the two germline ends. The CDR3 loop spans 15 amino acids. CDR3 coding DNA: TGTGCCAGTAGTACGAATGGACAAGCCTACAATGAGCAGTTCTTC. Translating gives CASSTNGQAYNEQFF.

The rearrangement uses TRBV27 and TRBJ1-2; maybe TRBD1 (6 bases). Germline V CDR1 and CDR2: MNHEY, SMNVEV (reference sequence). V shed 6 bases and J shed 3 bases, with 14 bases lying between them. This CDR3 region has 14 residues. The DNA for the CDR3 is TGTGCCAGCAGACTACAGGGTGTTGACTATGGCTACACCTTC. It translates to CASRLQGVDYGYTF.

The J gene is TRBJ2-7, the V gene TRBV7-2, with 7 nucleotides matching TRBD1. Trimming took 1 base from V and 0 from J; bases not matched to a gene: 3. Germline V lookup: CDR1 SGHTA, CDR2 FQGNSA. There are 15 residues in the CDR3. The CDR3 loop is CASSLDRGSSYEQYF. Written as DNA, the CDR3 is TGTGCCAGCAGCTTAGACAGGGGCAGCTCCTACGAGCAGTACTTC.

The CDR3 region is CASSPQGRFSYNEQFF. The CDR3 nucleotides read TGTGCCAGCAGCCCCCAGGGGAGATTCTCCTACAATGAGCAGTTCTTC. This chain links TRBV7-3 with TRBJ2-1; possibly TRBD1 for D (6 bases). CDR3 length: 16 residues. CDR1 and CDR2 (germline): SGHTA, FQGTGA. Trimming removed 5 bases at V and 0 bases at J, with 14 bases between.